This T cell receptor (beta chain) was sequenced during a study of blood T cell repertoires in COVID-19. Original methodology: It was from reference gene primer amplification that nucleated cell counts were estimated. Using immunoSEQ multiplex PCR, the repertoire was profiled, and TCRdb retains in-frame clones only, with some absent. V and J calls and clone size are those listed in that table; D and trimming were worked out from the DNA. This sample has 150,000 to 200,000 clones, with about 88% found just once. Participants spanned ages roughly 18 to 95 years and resided in around 25 US areas. Cohorts were assigned according to the clinical history that participants reported. Sequencing input: PBMCs or T cells enriched from blood (not recorded which). The receptor comes from a woman in her thirties or forties with acute COVID-19.

CDR3: CACRSFGLSSPLHF. The CDR3 DNA sequence: TGTGCCTGTCGGTCATTCGGACTGTCTTCACCCCTCCACTTT. The chain carries TRBV30 and TRBJ1-6; D is undetermined. CDR1 and CDR2 from the germline V gene are GTSNPN and SVGIG (reference sequence). The V end lost 6 bases, the J end lost 9 bases, and 18 bases lay between the germline ends. This CDR3 contains 14 residues.